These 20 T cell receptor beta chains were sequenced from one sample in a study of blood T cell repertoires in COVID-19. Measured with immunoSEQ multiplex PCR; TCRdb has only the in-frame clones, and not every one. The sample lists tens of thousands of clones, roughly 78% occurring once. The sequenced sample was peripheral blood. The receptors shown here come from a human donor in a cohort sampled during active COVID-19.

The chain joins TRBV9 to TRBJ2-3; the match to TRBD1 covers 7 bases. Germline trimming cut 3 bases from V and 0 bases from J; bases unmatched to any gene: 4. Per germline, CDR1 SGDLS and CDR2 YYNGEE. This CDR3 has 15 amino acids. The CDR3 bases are TGTGCCAGCAGCGAGGGGGCGGGTAGCACAGATACGCAGTATTTT. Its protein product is CASSEGAGSTDTQYF.

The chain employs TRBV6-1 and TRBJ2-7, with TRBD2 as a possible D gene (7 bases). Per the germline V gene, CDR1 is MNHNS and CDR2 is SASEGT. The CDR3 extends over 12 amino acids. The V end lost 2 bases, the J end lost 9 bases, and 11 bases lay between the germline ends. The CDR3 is CASSERGGVQYF. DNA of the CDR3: TGTGCCAGCAGTGAAAGGGGGGGTGTGCAGTACTTC.

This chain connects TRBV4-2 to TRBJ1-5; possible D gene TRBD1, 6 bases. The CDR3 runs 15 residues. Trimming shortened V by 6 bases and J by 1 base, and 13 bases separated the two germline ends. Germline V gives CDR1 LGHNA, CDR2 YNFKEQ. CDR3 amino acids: CASRRGGESNQPQHF. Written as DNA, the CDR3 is TGTGCCAGCAGGAGGGGGGGGGAAAGCAATCAGCCCCAGCATTTT.

CDR3 sequence: CASSPTAGGSNQPQHF. For the CDR3, the DNA is TGCGCCAGCAGCCCGACGGCGGGGGGCTCCAATCAGCCCCAGCATTTT. The rearrangement uses TRBV5-1 and TRBJ1-5, with D maybe TRBD1 (6 bases). In germline, CDR1 is SGHRS, CDR2 YFSETQ. The CDR3 totals 16 residues. Trimming cost V 4 bases and J 3 bases, with 17 bases left between them.

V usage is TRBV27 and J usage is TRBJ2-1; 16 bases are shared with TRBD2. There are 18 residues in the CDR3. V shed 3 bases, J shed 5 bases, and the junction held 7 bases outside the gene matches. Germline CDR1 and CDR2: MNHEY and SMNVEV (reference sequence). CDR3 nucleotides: TGTGCCAGCAGTTTCCCGGGACTAGCGGGAGGGCCCCACAATGAGCAGTTCTTC. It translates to CASSFPGLAGGPHNEQFF.

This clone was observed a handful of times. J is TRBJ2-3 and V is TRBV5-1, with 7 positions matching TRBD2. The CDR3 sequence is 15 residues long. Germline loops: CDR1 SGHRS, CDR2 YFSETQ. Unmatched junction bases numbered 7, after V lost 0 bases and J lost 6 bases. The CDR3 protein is CASSLEVLRGDTQYF. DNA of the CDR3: TGCGCCAGCAGCTTGGAGGTGTTGCGGGGGGATACGCAGTATTTT.

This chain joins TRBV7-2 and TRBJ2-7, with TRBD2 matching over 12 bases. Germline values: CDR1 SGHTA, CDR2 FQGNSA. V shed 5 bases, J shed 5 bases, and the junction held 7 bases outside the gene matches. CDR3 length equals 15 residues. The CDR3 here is CASSVTSGSLDEQYF. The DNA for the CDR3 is TGTGCCAGCAGCGTGACTAGCGGGAGCTTGGACGAGCAGTACTTC.

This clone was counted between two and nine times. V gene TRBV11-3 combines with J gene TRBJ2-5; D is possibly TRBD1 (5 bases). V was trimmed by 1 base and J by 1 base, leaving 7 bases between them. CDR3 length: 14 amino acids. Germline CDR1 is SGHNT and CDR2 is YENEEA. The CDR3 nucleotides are TGTGCCAGCAGCTTAGGCAGGGCCCAAGAGACCCAGTACTTC. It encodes CASSLGRAQETQYF.

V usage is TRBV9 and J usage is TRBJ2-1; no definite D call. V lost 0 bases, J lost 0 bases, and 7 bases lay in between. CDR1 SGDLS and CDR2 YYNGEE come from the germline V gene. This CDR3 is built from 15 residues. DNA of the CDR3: TGTGCCAGCAGCGTAGCTACGGGCTCCTACAATGAGCAGTTCTTC. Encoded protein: CASSVATGSYNEQFF.

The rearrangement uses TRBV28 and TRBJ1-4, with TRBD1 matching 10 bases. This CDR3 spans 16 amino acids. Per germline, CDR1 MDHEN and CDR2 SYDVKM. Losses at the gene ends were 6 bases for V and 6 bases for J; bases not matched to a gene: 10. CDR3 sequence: CASSIRSGTGDEKLFF. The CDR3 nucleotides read TGTGCCAGCAGCATTCGCTCCGGGACAGGGGATGAAAAACTGTTTTTT.

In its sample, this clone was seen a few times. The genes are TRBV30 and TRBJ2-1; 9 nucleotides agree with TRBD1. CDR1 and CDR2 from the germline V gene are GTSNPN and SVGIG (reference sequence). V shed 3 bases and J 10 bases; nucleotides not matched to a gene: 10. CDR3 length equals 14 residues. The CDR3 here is CAWRNYRGLGEQFF. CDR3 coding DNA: TGTGCCTGGAGGAACTACAGGGGGCTTGGGGAGCAGTTCTTC.

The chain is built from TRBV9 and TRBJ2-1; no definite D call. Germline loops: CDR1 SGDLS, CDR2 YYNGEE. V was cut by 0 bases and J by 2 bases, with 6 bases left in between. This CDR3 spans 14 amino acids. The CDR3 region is CASSVGGPYNEQFF. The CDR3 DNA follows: TGTGCCAGCAGCGTAGGTGGCCCCTACAATGAGCAGTTCTTC.

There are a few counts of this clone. CDR3 amino acids: CASSQREETQYF. The DNA for the CDR3 is TGTGCCAGCAGCCAGCGGGAAGAGACCCAGTACTTC. The V gene is TRBV6-5, the J gene TRBJ2-5, with D perhaps matching TRBD2 (6 bases). Germline V gene data show CDR1 as MNHEY and CDR2 as SVGAGI. V was cut by 6 bases and J by 3 bases, with 8 bases left in between. The CDR3 consists of 12 residues.

CDR3 residues: CASSLVRGFSSPLHF. The CDR3 DNA is TGTGCCAGCAGCTTAGTGAGGGGGTTTAGTTCACCCCTCCACTTT. V gene TRBV7-8 combines with J gene TRBJ1-6, with D perhaps matching TRBD1 (6 bases). Trimming removed 1 base from V and 9 bases from J, with 13 bases in between. The germline V gene encodes CDR1 SGHVS and CDR2 FQNEAQ. The CDR3 spans 15 residues.

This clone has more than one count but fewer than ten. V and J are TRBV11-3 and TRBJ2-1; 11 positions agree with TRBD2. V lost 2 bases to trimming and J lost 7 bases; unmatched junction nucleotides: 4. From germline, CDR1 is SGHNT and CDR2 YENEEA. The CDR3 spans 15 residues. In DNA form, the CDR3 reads TGTGCCAGCAGCTTATTTAGCGGGAGGGGGAATGAGCAGTTCTTC. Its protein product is CASSLFSGRGNEQFF.

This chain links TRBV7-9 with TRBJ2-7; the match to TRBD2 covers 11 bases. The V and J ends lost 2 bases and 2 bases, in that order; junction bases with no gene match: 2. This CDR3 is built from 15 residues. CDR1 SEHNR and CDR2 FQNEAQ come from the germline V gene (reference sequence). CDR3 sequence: CASSLTSGRTYEQYF. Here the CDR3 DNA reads TGTGCCAGCAGCTTAACTAGCGGGAGAACCTACGAGCAGTACTTC.

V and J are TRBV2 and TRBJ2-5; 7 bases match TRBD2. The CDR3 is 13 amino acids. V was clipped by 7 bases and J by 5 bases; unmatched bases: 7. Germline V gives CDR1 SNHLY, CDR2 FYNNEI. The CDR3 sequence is CASMTGGGETQYF. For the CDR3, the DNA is TGTGCCAGCATGACGGGAGGCGGGGAGACCCAGTACTTC.

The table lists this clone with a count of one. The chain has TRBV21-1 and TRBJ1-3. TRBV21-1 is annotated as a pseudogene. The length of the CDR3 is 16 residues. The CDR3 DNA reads TGTGCCAGCAGCAAAGATCGGGGGAAGGAAGGAAACACCATATATTTT. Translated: CASSKDRGKEGNTIYF.

The CDR3 spells CASSYWDRSRNEQFF. The CDR3 DNA is TGTGCCAGCAGTTATTGGGACAGGAGCAGGAATGAGCAGTTCTTC. This sequence joins TRBV5-6 and TRBJ2-1, with 8 bases aligning to TRBD1. This CDR3 has 15 residues. Trimming took 5 bases from V and 7 from J; bases not matched to a gene: 11. In germline, CDR1 is SGHDT, CDR2 YYEEEE.

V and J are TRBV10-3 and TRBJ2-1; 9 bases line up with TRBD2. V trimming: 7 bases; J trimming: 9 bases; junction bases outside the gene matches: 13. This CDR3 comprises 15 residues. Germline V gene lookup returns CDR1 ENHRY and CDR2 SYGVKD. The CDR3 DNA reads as TGTGCCATCACCTCGCTAGCGGGACCCCTAGGTGAGCAGTTCTTC. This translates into CAITSLAGPLGEQFF.